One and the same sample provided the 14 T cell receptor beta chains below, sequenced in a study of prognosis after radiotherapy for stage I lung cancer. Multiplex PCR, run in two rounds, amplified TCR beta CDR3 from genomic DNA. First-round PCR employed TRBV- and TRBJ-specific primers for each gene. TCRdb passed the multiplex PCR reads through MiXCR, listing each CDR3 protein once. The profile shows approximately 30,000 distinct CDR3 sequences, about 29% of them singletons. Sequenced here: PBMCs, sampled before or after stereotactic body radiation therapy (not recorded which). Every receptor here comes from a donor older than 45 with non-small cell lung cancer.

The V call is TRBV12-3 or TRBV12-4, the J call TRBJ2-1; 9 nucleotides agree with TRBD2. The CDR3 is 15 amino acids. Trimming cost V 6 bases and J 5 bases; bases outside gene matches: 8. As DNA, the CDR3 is TGTGCCAGCAGCCGATTGGGACTAGCCGACAATGAGCAGTTCTTC. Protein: CASSRLGLADNEQFF.

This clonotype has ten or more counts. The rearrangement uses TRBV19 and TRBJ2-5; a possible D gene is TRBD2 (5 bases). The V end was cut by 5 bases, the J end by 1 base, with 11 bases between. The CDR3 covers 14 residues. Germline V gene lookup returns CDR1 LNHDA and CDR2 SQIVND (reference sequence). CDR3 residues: CASSYSGIQETQYF. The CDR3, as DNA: TGTGCCAGTAGTTACTCGGGGATCCAAGAGACCCAGTACTTC.

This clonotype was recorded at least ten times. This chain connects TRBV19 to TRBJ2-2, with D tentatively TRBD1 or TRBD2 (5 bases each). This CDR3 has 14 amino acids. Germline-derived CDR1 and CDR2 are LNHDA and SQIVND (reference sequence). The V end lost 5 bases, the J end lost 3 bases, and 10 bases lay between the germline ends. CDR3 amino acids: CASSEGRYTGELFF. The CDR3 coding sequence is TGTGCCAGTAGTGAGGGGCGGTACACCGGGGAGCTGTTTTTT.

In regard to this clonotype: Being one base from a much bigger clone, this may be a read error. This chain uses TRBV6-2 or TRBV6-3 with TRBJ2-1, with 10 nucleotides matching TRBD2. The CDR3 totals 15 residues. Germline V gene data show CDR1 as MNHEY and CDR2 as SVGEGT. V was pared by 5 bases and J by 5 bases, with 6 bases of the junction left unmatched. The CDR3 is CASSVGLAVNNEQFF. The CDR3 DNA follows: TGTGCCAGCAGTGTAGGACTAGCGGTTAACAATGAGCAGTTCTTC.

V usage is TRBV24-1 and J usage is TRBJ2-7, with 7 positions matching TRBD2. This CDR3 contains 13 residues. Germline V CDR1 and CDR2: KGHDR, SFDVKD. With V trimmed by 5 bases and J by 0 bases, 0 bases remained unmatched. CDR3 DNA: TGTGCCACCAGTGGGACTAGCTCCTACGAGCAGTACTTC. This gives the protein CATSGTSSYEQYF.

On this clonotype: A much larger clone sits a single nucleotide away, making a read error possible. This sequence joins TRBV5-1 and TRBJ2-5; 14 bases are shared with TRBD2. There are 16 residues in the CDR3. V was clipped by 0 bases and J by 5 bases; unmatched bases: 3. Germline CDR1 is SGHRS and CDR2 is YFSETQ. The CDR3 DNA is TGCGCCAGCAGCTTGGGACTAGCGGGAGGGGATGAGACCCAGTACTTC. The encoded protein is CASSLGLAGGDETQYF.

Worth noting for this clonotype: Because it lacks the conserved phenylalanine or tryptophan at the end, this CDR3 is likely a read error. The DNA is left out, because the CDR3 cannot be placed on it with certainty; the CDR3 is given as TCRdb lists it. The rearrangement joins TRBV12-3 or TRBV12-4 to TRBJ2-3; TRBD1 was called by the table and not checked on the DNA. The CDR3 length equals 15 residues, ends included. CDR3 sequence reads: CASRAGQGSTDTHYL.

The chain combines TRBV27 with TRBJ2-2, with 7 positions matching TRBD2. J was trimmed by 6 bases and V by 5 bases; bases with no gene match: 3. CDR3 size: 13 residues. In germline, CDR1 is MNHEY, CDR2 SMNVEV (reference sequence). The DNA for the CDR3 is TGTGCCAGCAGTGGGAGGGCCCCCGGGGAGCTGTTTTTT. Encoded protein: CASSGRAPGELFF.

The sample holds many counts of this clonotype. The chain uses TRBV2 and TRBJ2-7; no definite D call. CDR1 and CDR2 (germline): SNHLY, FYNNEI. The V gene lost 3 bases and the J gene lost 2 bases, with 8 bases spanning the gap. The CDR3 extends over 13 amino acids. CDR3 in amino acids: CASSEGYTYEQYF. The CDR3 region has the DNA TGTGCCAGCAGTGAGGGTTATACCTACGAGCAGTACTTC.

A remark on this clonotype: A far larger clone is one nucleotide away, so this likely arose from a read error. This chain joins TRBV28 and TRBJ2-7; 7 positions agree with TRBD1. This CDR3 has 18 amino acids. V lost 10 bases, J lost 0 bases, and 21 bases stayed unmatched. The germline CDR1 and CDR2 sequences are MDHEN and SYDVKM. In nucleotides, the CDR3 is TGTGCCACCAGACAAAAGGACAGGTGCTGGCTTAGCTCCTACGAGCAGTACTTC. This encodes CATRQKDRCWLSSYEQYF.

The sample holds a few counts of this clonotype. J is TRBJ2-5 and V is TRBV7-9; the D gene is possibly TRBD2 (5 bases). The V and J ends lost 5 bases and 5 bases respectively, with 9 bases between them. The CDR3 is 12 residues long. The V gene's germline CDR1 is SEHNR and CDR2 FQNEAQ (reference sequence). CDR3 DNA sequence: TGTGCCAGCAGCCTGATAGCGGAGACCCAGTACTTC. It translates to CASSLIAETQYF.

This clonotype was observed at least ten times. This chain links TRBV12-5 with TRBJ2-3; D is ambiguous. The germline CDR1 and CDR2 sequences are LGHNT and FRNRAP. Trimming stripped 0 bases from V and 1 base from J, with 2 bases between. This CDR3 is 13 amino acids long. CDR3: CASGLVGTDTQYF. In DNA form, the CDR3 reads TGTGCTAGTGGTTTGGTGGGCACAGATACGCAGTATTTT.

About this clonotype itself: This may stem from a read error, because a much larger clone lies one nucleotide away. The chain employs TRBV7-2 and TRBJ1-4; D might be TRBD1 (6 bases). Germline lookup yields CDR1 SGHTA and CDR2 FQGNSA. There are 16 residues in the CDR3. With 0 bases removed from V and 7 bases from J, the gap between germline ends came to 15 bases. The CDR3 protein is CASSLAAGWTAEKLFF. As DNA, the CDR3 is TGTGCCAGCAGCTTAGCGGCGGGTTGGACAGCTGAAAAACTGTTTTTT.

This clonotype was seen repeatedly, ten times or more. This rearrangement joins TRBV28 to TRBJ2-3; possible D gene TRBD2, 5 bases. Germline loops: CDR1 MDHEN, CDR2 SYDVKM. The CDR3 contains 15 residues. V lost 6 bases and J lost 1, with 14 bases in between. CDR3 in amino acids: CASSSPQAGTDTQYF. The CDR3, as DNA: TGTGCCAGCAGCTCTCCTCAAGCGGGCACAGATACGCAGTATTTT.